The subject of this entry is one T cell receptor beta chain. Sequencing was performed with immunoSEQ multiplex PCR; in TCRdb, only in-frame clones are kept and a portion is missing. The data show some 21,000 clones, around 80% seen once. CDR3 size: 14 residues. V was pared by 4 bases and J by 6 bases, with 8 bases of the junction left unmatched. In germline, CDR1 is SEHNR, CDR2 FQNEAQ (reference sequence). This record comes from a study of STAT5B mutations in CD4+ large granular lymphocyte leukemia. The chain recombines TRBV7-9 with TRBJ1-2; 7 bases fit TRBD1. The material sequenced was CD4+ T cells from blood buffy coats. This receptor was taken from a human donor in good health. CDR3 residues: CASSSLRTGDGYTF. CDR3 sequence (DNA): TGTGCCAGCAGCTCGCTGCGAACAGGGGATGGCTACACCTTC.